This is a list of T cell receptor beta chains from one sample in a study of blood T cell repertoires in COVID-19. Sequenced by immunoSEQ multiplex PCR; TCRdb stores in-frame clones only, minus some. The table lists 150,000 to 200,000 clones, roughly 80% of them singletons. The source material was peripheral blood. These receptors all stem from a human donor in a cohort sampled during active COVID-19. Each CDR3 is given with its conserved first and last residue. D genes are given only for firm matches. A clone size is listed for some rows: how often the clone was seen (once, few, many), or a class if it is expanded.

V gene	clone size	D gene	J gene	CDR3 DNA	CDR3 protein
TRBV18	.	.	TRBJ2-1	TGTGCCAGCTCACCACCGCTCAGATACAATGAGCAGTTCTTC	CASSPPLRYNEQFF
TRBV23-1	.	.	TRBJ1-1	TGCGCCAGCAGTCAATCCGGTACCCCCCCGGGGTCCAACACTGAAGCTTTCTTT	CASSQSGTPPGSNTEAFF
TRBV2	.	.	TRBJ2-1	TGTGCCAGCAGTGAGGAGGGGACCTCCTACAATGAGCAGTTCTTC	CASSEEGTSYNEQFF
TRBV7-9	few	.	TRBJ1-5	TGTGCCAGCAGCCCTGGCCATCAGCCCCAGCATTTT	CASSPGHQPQHF
TRBV2	.	TRBD2	TRBJ2-3	TGTGCCAGCAGTGAAGGGTCTAGCGGGAGAGGGGTTACGCAGTATTTT	CASSEGSSGRGVTQYF
TRBV11-3	.	TRBD1	TRBJ2-7	TGTGCCAGCAGCTTTACCGGGACAGGGGGCGAGCAGTACTTC	CASSFTGTGGEQYF
TRBV24-1	.	.	TRBJ2-7	TGTGCCACCAGTGATAAGGAGGTTGCCTCCTACGAGCAGTACTTC	CATSDKEVASYEQYF
TRBV7-2	few	.	TRBJ1-1	TGTGCCAGCAGCTTCTCTGGCGGTAACACTGAAGCTTTCTTT	CASSFSGGNTEAFF
TRBV6-6	.	.	TRBJ1-6	TGTGCCAGCAGTTGGGACATTTCCGATTCACCCCTCCACTTT	CASSWDISDSPLHF
TRBV5-5	.	.	TRBJ2-2	TGTGCCAGCACCCTCGTAGGGACTCCGAACACCGGGGAGCTGTTTTTT	CASTLVGTPNTGELFF
TRBV7-2	.	TRBD1	TRBJ1-1	TGTGCCAGCAGCTTTCCAGGGGGCACTGAAGCTTTCTTT	CASSFPGGTEAFF
TRBV4-2	.	TRBD1	TRBJ1-2	TGTGCCAGCAGCCCTTGGACAGGTCCTACCTATGGCTACACCTTC	CASSPWTGPTYGYTF
TRBV27	.	TRBD1	TRBJ2-7	TGTGCCAGCAGTTTAGGCGTAACAGGGGCGACCTACGAGCAGTACTTC	CASSLGVTGATYEQYF
TRBV11-2	.	.	TRBJ2-1	TGTGCCAGCAGCTTAGAGGCCCTCGCTAGTGGGCAGTTCTTC	CASSLEALASGQFF
TRBV27	.	.	TRBJ2-1	TGTGCCAGCAGTTTTAGCCGCTCTTACAATGAGCAGTTCTTC	CASSFSRSYNEQFF
TRBV28	.	.	TRBJ2-7	TGTGCCAGCAGCCTCCGGGACAAAGCTTACGAGCAGTACTTC	CASSLRDKAYEQYF
TRBV27	.	TRBD1	TRBJ2-7	TGTGCCAGCAGTTTAGGGACAGGGGGAATAAGGCCCTACGAGCAGTACTTC	CASSLGTGGIRPYEQYF
TRBV7-3	.	TRBD2	TRBJ2-3	TGTGCCAGCAGCCCCAAAGGAGCGGGGACAGATACGCAGTATTTT	CASSPKGAGTDTQYF
TRBV5-1	.	TRBD1	TRBJ1-5	TGCGCCAGCAGCTTGGATGGGACAGGGGCGAGTCAGCCCCAGCATTTT	CASSLDGTGASQPQHF
TRBV19	.	TRBD2	TRBJ2-1	TGTGCCAGTAGTTCCCCCCTACCCGGGACTAGCGGAAACAATGAGCAGTTCTTC	CASSSPLPGTSGNNEQFF
TRBV28	.	.	TRBJ1-1	TGTGCCAGCAGTCCGGGTTCAGCGCGAGCTTTCTTT	CASSPGSARAFF
TRBV19	.	TRBD2	TRBJ2-3	TGTGCCAGTAGTATGAGCGGGAGGGCCCGGGGGCTCACAGATACGCAGTATTTT	CASSMSGRARGLTDTQYF
TRBV28	.	TRBD1	TRBJ1-5	TGTGCCAGCAGTCTTCGGGACAGCCAAAATCAGCCCCAGCATTTT	CASSLRDSQNQPQHF
TRBV19	.	.	TRBJ1-2	TGTGCCAGTGGGGGGGGTCACTATGGCTACACCTTC	CASGGGHYGYTF
TRBV4-1	.	TRBD2	TRBJ2-2	TGCGCCAGCAGCGGGGGGACTAGCGGGACCGGGGAGCTGTTTTTT	CASSGGTSGTGELFF
TRBV7-9	once	.	TRBJ1-1	TGTGCCAGCAGCCTAGGGGACATCACTGAAGCTTTCTTT	CASSLGDITEAFF
TRBV7-9	.	TRBD1	TRBJ2-7	TGTGCCAGCAGCTACCGGGACAGGTCCTACGAGCAGTACTTC	CASSYRDRSYEQYF
TRBV6-5	.	TRBD1	TRBJ1-2	TGTGCCAGCATCCAAGGACAGGGGGCGTCTGGCTACACCTTC	CASIQGQGASGYTF
TRBV6-5	many	TRBD1	TRBJ2-7	TGTGCCAGCAGGTTCGACAGGGATTCCGAGCAGTACTTC	CASRFDRDSEQYF
TRBV19	.	.	TRBJ1-2	TGTGCCAGTAGTATGAGCAGGTCCTCCTATGGCTACACCTTC	CASSMSRSSYGYTF
TRBV19	.	TRBD1	TRBJ1-1	TGTGCCAGTAGTTCATCCAGGGGGCCTGGCACTGAAGCTTTCTTT	CASSSSRGPGTEAFF
TRBV28	.	.	TRBJ2-3	TGTGCCAGCAGCCAGGGTGGTAGCACAGATACGCAGTATTTT	CASSQGGSTDTQYF
TRBV28	.	TRBD2	TRBJ2-7	TGTGCCAGCAGTCGCGGGACTAGCGCTTTCTACGAGCAGTACTTC	CASSRGTSAFYEQYF
TRBV5-1	.	.	TRBJ2-5	TGCGCCAGCAGCTCTAGGAACCAAGAGACCCAGTACTTC	CASSSRNQETQYF
TRBV6-5	.	TRBD1	TRBJ2-5	TGTGCCAGCAGCCGGACAGGGGGCTTGGAAGAGACCCAGTACTTC	CASSRTGGLEETQYF
TRBV6-5	.	.	TRBJ1-5	TGTGCCAGCAGTTACTCGGGACTCAATAACCAACCCCAGCATTTT	CASSYSGLNNQPQHF
TRBV12-5	.	.	TRBJ1-1	TGTGCTAGTCACAGGGATGTAGGTACTGAAGCTTTCTTT	CASHRDVGTEAFF
TRBV7-2	.	TRBD2	TRBJ2-1	TGTGCCAGCAGCTTAGGCCTAGCGGGTGGTGAGCAGTTCTTC	CASSLGLAGGEQFF
TRBV7-9	once	.	TRBJ1-5	TGTGCCAGCAGCTCCCAGGGTACTCAGCCCCAGCATTTT	CASSSQGTQPQHF
TRBV19	.	.	TRBJ2-2	TGTGCCAGTAGTATAGGTAATAGCGCCGGGGAGCTGTTTTTT	CASSIGNSAGELFF
TRBV18	.	.	TRBJ2-7	TGTGCCAGCTCCCCCGGGGGGCTAGGCGAGCAGTACTTC	CASSPGGLGEQYF
TRBV10-2	.	.	TRBJ2-2	TGCGCCAGCAGGGCGGACTTGGACACCGGGGAGCTGTTTTTT	CASRADLDTGELFF
TRBV19	.	TRBD1	TRBJ2-5	TGTGCCAGCTCGAAAAACAGGGGCGAGACCCAGTACTTC	CASSKNRGETQYF
TRBV24-1	.	.	TRBJ2-2	TGTGCCACCAGTGATCCAGGGTCGGGCACCGGGGAGCTGTTTTTT	CATSDPGSGTGELFF
TRBV3-1/TRBV3-2	.	.	TRBJ1-1	TGTGCCAGCAGCCGTCAGAACACTGAAGCTTTCTTT	CASSRQNTEAFF
TRBV27	.	.	TRBJ1-1	TGTGCCAGCAGTTACTCTATGAACACTGAAGCTTTCTTT	CASSYSMNTEAFF
TRBV20-1	.	.	TRBJ2-7	TGCAGTGCGGGCCGCTCCTACGAGCAGTACTTC	CSAGRSYEQYF
TRBV19	.	.	TRBJ1-2	TGTGCCAGTAGTATTCAAAGTGGGGGGAGCTATGGCTACACCTTC	CASSIQSGGSYGYTF
TRBV28	.	TRBD2	TRBJ2-1	TGTGCCAGCAGTCTCTTGACTAGCGGGGGGTCTGGTGAGCAGTTCTTC	CASSLLTSGGSGEQFF
TRBV2	.	.	TRBJ1-2	TGTGCCAGCAGTGGGGACACCAGTGGGGGCTACACCTTC	CASSGDTSGGYTF
TRBV27	.	TRBD1	TRBJ2-7	TGTGCCAGCAGTCTCCGGGGACAGGGACCCTACGAGCAGTACTTC	CASSLRGQGPYEQYF
TRBV7-2	once	TRBD1	TRBJ2-7	TGTGCCAGCAGCCCCACCACAGGGGCCTGGGGAGAGCAGTACTTC	CASSPTTGAWGEQYF